This TCR beta chain came from a study of blood T cell repertoires in COVID-19. The germline V gene has CDR1 SGDLS and CDR2 YYNGEE. This CDR3 spans 14 amino acids. The V gene lost 1 base and the J gene lost 6 bases, with 11 bases spanning the gap. Clones were sequenced by immunoSEQ multiplex PCR, and TCRdb holds only the in-frame ones, with some missing. Altogether more than 250,000 clones are present, about 83% being singletons, with the ten largest covering about 1.2%. Sequencing was carried out using peripheral blood. The origin of this receptor is a woman in her 50s with acute or convalescent COVID-19. The chain couples TRBV9 to TRBJ1-5, with D maybe TRBD1 (5 bases). The chain's CDR3 is CASSVPVGGQPQHF. Here the CDR3 DNA reads TGTGCCAGCAGCGTACCAGTGGGGGGTCAGCCCCAGCATTTT.